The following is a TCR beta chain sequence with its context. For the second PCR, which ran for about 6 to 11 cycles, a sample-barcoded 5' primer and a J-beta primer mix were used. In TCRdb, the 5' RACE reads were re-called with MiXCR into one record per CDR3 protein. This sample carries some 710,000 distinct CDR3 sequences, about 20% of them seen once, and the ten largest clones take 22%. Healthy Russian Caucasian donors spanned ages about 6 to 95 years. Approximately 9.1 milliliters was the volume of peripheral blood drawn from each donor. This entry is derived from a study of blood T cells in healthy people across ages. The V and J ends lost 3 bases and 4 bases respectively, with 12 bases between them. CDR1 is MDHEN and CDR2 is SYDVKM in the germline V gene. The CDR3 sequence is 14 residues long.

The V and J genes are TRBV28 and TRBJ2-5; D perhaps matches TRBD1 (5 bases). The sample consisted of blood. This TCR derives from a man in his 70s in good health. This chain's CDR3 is CASSFSRVVETQYF. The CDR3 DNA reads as TGTGCCAGCAGTTTCAGCAGGGTAGTAGAGACCCAGTACTTC.